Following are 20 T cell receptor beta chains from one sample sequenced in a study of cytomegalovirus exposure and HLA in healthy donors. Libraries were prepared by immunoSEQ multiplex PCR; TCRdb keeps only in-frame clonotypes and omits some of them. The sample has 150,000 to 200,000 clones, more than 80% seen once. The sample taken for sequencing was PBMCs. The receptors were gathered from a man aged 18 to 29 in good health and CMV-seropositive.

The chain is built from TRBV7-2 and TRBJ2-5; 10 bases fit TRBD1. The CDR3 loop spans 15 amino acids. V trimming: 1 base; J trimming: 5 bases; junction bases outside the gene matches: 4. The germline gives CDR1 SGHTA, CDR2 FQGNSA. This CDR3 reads CASSLGDRGQETQYF. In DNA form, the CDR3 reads TGTGCCAGCAGCTTAGGGGACAGGGGACAGGAGACCCAGTACTTC. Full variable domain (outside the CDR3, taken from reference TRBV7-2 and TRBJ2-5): GAGVSQSPSNKVTEKGKDVELRCDPISGHTALYWYRQSLGQGLEFLIYFQGNSAPDKSGLPSDRFSAERTGGSVSTLTIQRTQQEDSAVYLCASSLGDRGQETQYFGPGTRLLVL.

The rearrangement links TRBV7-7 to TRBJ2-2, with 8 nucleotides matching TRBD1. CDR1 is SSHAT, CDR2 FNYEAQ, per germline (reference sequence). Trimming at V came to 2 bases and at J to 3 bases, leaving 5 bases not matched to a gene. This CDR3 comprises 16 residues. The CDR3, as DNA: TGTGCCAGCAGCTTAACAGTGACAGGGGACACCGGGGAGCTGTTTTTT. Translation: CASSLTVTGDTGELFF.

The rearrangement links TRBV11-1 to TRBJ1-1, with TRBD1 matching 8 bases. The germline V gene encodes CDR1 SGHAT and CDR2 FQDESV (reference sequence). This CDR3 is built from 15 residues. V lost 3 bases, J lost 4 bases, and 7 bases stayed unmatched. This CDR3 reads CASSFGTGSGTEAFF. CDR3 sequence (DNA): TGTGCCAGCAGCTTCGGGACAGGCAGTGGCACTGAAGCTTTCTTT.

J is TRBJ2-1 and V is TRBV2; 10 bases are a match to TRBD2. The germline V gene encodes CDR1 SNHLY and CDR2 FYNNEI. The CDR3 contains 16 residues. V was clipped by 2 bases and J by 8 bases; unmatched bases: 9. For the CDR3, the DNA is TGTGCCAGCAGTGAAATTAGTCTAGCGGGAGACGATGAGCAGTTCTTC. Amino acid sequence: CASSEISLAGDDEQFF.

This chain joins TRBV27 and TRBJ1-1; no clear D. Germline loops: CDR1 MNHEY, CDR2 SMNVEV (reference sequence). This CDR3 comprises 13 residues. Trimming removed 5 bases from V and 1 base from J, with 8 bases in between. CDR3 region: CASSIEANTEAFF. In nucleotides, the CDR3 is TGTGCCAGCAGTATAGAGGCGAACACTGAAGCTTTCTTT.

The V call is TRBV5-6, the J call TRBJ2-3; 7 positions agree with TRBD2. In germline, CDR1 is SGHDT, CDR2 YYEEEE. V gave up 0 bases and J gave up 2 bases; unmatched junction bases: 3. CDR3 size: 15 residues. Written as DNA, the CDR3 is TGTGCCAGCAGCTTGGTGACTAGCTCCACAGATACGCAGTATTTT. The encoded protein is CASSLVTSSTDTQYF.

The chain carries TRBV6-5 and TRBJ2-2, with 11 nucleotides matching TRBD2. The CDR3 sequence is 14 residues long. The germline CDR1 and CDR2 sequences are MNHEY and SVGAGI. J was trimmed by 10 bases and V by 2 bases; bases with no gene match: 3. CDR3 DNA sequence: TGTGCCAGCAGTTACCTAGCGGGGGGCCAGGAGCTGTTTTTT. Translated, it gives CASSYLAGGQELFF.

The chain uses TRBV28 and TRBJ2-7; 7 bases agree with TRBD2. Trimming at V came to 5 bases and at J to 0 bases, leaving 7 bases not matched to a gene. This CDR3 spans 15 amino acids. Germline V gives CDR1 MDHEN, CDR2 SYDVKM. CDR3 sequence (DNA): TGTGCCAGCAGTCCCGCGCCTAGCGGCTCCTACGAGCAGTACTTC. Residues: CASSPAPSGSYEQYF.

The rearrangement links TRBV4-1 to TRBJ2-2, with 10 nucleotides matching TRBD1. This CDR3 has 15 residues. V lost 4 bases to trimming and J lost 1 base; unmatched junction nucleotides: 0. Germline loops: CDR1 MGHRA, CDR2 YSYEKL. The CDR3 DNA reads TGCGCCAGCAGCCGGACAGGGGGGAACACCGGGGAGCTGTTTTTT. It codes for CASSRTGGNTGELFF.

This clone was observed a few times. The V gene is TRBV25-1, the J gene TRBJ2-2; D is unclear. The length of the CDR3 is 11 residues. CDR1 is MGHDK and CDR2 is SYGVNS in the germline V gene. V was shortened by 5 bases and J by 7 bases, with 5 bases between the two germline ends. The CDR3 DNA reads TGTGCCAGCAGTCGGGTCGGGGAGCTGTTTTTT. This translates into CASSRVGELFF.

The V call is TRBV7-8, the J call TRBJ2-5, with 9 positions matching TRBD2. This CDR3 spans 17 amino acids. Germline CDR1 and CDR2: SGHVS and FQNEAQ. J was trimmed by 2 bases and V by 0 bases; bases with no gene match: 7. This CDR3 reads CASSLAPLTSGQETQYF. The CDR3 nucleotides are TGTGCCAGCAGCTTAGCGCCCCTGACTAGCGGTCAAGAGACCCAGTACTTC.

CDR3 coding DNA: TGTGCCAGCAGCACCCGGGACTTTAGCGGTAACAATGAGCAGTTCTTC. It specifies CASSTRDFSGNNEQFF. The chain has TRBV9 and TRBJ2-1; D might be TRBD2 (6 bases). Deletions cut 4 bases from V and 5 bases from J, with 19 bases between. CDR1 SGDLS and CDR2 YYNGEE come from the germline V gene. The CDR3 sequence is 16 residues long.

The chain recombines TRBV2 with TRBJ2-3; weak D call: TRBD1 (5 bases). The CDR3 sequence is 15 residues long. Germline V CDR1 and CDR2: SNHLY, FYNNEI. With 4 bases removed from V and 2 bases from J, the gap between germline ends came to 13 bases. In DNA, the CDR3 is TGTGCCAGCAGTGGTAAGACAGACCTCACAGATACGCAGTATTTT. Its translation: CASSGKTDLTDTQYF.

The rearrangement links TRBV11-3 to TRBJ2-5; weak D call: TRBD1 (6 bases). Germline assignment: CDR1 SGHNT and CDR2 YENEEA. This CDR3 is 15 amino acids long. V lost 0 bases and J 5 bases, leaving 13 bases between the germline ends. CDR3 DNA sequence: TGTGCCAGCAGCTTAGATCGAAACAGGGAGGAGACCCAGTACTTC. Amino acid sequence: CASSLDRNREETQYF.

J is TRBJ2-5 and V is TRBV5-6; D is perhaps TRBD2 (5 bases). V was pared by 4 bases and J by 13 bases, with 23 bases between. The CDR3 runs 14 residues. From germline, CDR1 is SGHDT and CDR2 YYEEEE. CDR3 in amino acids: CASSGSAGPAVPYF. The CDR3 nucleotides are TGTGCCAGCAGCGGCTCGGCGGGCCCAGCGGTTCCGTACTTC.

The CDR3 DNA follows: TGTGCCAGCAGCTCCCGGACAGGGGAATCCTACGAGCAGTACTTC. It encodes CASSSRTGESYEQYF. The chain combines TRBV9 with TRBJ2-7; 9 bases match TRBD1. The V segment lost 4 bases and the J segment 1 base; nucleotides outside the gene matches: 6. Per germline, CDR1 SGDLS and CDR2 YYNGEE. The CDR3 runs to 15 residues.

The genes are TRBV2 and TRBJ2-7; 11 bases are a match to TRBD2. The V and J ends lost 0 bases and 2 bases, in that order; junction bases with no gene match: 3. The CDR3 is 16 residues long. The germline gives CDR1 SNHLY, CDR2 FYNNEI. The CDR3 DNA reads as TGTGCCAGCAGTGAAGCACTAGCGGGGGACACCTACGAGCAGTACTTC. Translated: CASSEALAGDTYEQYF.

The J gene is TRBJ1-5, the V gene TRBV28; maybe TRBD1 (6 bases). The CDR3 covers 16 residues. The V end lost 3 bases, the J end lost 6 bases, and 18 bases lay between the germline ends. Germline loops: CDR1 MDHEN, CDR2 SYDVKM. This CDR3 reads CASSFSRTVSSQPQHF. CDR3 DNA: TGTGCCAGCAGTTTCTCCCGGACAGTAAGTTCTCAGCCCCAGCATTTT.

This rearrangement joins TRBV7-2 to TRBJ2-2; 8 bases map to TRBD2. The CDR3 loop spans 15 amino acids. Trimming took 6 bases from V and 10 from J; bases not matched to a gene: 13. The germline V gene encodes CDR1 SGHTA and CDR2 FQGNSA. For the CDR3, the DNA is TGTGCCAGCAGGAGGACTAGCCCCCGATCGTCGGAGCTGTTTTTT. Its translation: CASRRTSPRSSELFF.

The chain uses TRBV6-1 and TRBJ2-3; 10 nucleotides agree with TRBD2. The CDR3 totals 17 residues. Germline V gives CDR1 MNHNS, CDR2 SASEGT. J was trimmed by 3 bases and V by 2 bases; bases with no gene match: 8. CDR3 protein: CASSETLAGVPTDTQYF. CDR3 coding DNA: TGTGCCAGCAGTGAAACGCTAGCGGGAGTACCAACAGATACGCAGTATTTT.